This is a list of T cell receptor beta chains from one sample in a study of control samples from healthy donors and cancer patients. Data came from immunoSEQ multiplex PCR; TCRdb stores just in-frame clones and leaves some out. Of 120,000 to 150,000 clones detected, 75% to 95% appear once; the ten largest clones hold approximately 3.2%. The source material was blood. All receptors derive from a man aged 25-45 years in good health. Each CDR3 is given with its conserved first and last residue. A D gene is named only where the DNA matches it firmly. Only part of the rows carry a size: once, few, many, or a class if the clone is expanded.

J	V	size	D	DNA	CDR3
TRBJ1-1	TRBV4-1	-	-	TGCGCCAGCAGCCCCGGTCAAGAAGCTTTCTTT	CASSPGQEAFF
TRBJ1-4	TRBV28	once	TRBD1	TGTGCCAGCAGTTTCCCCGGGACAGCTGCAACTAATGAAAAACTGTTTTTT	CASSFPGTAATNEKLFF
TRBJ2-5	TRBV6-5	-	-	TGTGCCAGCAGAGGAGGAGAAGAGACCCAGTACTTC	CASRGGEETQYF
TRBJ1-5	TRBV6-1	-	-	TGTGCCAGCAGTGAATGGGTTAGCAGCAATCAGCCCCAGCATTTT	CASSEWVSSNQPQHF
TRBJ2-3	TRBV3-1/TRBV3-2	-	TRBD2	TGTGCCAGCAGCCACCGGACTAGCGGGGGAGTCACAGATACGCAGTATTTT	CASSHRTSGGVTDTQYF
TRBJ2-3	TRBV7-3	-	-	TGTGCCAGCAGCCCTGGCCGGAGTAGCACAGATACGCAGTATTTT	CASSPGRSSTDTQYF
TRBJ1-2	TRBV5-8	-	TRBD1	TGTGCCAGCAGTTCGGACAGGAGTAGCCCACCCTCCTATGGCTACACCTTC	CASSSDRSSPPSYGYTF
TRBJ2-1	TRBV14	-	TRBD1	TGTGCCAGCAGCCTGGAGGACAGGGGACACTACAATGAGCAGTTCTTC	CASSLEDRGHYNEQFF
TRBJ1-1	TRBV2	-	TRBD1	TGTGCCAGCAGGGACAGGGTGAACACTGAAGCTTTCTTT	CASRDRVNTEAFF
TRBJ1-1	TRBV12-3/TRBV12-4	-	-	TGTGCCAGCAGCCGGACTGTGAGAGCTTTCTTT	CASSRTVRAFF
TRBJ1-5	TRBV7-8	-	-	TGTGCCAGCAGCTTGGATTTGGCAGGGGCTCAGCCCCAGCATTTT	CASSLDLAGAQPQHF
TRBJ1-2	TRBV7-2	-	TRBD1	TGTGCCAGCAGCTTCCGGGACAGGCCCCTTAGCGGCTACACCTTC	CASSFRDRPLSGYTF
TRBJ1-1	TRBV5-4	-	-	TGTGCCAGCAGCTTGACAGGTAACACTGAAGCTTTCTTT	CASSLTGNTEAFF
TRBJ2-1	TRBV28	-	-	TGTGCCAGCAGTTCGGGGAGGAAACATACCTACAATGAGCAGTTCTTC	CASSSGRKHTYNEQFF
TRBJ1-2	TRBV6-5	many	-	TGTGCCAGCAGTTTGAGGGGAGGTTACTATGGCTACACCTTC	CASSLRGGYYGYTF
TRBJ1-1	TRBV2	-	-	TGTGCCAGCAGGAAGGACAGCTTAAGCACTGAAGCTTTCTTT	CASRKDSLSTEAFF
TRBJ2-1	TRBV9	-	TRBD1	TGTGCCAGCAGCCCAGGGGGCCTAGGACCTGAGCAGTTCTTC	CASSPGGLGPEQFF